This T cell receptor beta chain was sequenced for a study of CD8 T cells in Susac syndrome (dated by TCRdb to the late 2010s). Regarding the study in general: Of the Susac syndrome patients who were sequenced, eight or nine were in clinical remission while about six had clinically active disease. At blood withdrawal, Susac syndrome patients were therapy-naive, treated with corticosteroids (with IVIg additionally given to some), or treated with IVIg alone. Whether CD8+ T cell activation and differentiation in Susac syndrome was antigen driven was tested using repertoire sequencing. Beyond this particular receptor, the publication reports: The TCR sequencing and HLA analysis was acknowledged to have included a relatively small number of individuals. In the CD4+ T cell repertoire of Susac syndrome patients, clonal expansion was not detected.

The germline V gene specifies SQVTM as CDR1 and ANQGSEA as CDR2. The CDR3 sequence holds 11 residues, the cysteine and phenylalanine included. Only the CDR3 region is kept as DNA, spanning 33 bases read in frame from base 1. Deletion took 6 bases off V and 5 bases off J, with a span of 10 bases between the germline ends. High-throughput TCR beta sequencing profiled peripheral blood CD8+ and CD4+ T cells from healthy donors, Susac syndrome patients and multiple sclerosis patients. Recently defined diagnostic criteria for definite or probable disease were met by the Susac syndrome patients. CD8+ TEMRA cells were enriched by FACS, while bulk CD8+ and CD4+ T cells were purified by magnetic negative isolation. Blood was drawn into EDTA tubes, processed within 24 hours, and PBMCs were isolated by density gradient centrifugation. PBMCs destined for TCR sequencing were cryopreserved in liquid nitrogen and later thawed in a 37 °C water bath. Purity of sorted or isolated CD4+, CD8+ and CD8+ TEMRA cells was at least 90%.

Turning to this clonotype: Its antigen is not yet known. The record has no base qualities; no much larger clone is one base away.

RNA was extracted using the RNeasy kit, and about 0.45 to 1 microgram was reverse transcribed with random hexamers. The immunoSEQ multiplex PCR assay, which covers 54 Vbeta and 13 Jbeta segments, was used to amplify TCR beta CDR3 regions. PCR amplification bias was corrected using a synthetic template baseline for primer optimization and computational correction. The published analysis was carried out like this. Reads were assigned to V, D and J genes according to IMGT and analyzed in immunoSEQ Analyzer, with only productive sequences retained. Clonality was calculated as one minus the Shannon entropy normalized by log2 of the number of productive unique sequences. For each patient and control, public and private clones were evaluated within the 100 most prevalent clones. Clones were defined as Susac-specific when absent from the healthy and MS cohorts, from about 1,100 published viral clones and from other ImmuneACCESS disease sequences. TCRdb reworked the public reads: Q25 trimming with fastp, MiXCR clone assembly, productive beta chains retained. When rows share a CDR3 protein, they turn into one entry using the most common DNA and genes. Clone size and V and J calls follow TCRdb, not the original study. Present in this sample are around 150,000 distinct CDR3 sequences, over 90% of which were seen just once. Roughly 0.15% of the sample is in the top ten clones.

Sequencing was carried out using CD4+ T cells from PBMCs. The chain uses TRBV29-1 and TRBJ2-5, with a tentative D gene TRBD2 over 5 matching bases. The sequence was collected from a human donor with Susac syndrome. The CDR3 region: CSVLRRETQYF. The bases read TGCAGCGTCCTAAGGAGGGAGACCCAGTACTTC. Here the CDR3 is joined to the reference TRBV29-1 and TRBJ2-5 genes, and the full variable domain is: SAVISQKPSRDICQRGTSLTIQCQVDSQVTMMFWYRQQPGQSLTLIATANQGSEATYESGFVIDKFPISRPNLTFSTLTVSNMSPEDSSIYLCSVLRRETQYFGPGTRLLVL.